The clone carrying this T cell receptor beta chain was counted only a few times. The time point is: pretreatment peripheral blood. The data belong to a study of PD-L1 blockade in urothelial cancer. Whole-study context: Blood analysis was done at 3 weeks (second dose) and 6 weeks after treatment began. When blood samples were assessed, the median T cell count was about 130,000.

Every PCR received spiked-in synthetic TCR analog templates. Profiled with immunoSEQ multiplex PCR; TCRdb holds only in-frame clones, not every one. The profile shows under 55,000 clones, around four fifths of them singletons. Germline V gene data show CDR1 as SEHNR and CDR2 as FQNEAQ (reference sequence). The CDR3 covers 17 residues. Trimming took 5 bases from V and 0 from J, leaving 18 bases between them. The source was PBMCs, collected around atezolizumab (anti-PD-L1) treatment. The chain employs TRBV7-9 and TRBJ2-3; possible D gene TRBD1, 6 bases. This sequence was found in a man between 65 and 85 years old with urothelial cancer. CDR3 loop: CASSHDIRTASTDTQYF. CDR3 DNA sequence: TGTGCCAGCAGCCACGACATAAGGACAGCTAGCACAGATACGCAGTATTTT.